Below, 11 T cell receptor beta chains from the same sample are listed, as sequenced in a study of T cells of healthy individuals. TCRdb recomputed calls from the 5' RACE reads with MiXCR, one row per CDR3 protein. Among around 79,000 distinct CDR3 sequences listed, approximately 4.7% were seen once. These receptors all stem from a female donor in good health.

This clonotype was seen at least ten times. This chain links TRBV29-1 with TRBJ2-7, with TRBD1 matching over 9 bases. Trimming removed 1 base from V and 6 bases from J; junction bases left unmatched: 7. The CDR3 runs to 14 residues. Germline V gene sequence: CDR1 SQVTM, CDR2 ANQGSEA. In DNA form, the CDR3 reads TGCAGCGTTGAAGCGACCGGGACAGGGATCGAGCAGTACTTC. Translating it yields CSVEATGTGIEQYF.

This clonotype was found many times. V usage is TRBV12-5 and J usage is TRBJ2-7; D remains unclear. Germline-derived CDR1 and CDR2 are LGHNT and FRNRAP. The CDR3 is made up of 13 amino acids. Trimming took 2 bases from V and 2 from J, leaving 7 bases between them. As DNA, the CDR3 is TGTGCTAGTGGTTTGACGGTGGCCTACGAGCAGTACTTC. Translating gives CASGLTVAYEQYF.

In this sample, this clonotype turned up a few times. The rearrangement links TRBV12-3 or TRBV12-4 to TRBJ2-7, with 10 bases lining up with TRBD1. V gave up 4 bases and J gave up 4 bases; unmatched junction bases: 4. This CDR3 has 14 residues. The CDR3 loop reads CASSYGQGVYEQYF. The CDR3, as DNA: TGTGCCAGCAGTTACGGACAGGGGGTTTACGAGCAGTACTTC.

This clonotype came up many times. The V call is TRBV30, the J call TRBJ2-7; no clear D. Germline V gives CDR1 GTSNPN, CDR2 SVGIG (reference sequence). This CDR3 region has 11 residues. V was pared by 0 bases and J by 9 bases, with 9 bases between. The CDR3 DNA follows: TGTGCCTGGAGTGTCGGGTTTTCGCAGTACTTC. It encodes CAWSVGFSQYF.

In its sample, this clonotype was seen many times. CDR3 nucleotide sequence: TGTGCCACCAGTGAGTCCGGGACTAGCGGATACAATGAGCAGTTCTTC. It codes for CATSESGTSGYNEQFF. The chain links TRBV24-1 to TRBJ2-1; 11 nucleotides align to TRBD2. This CDR3 is 16 amino acids long. Losses at the gene ends were 4 bases for V and 4 bases for J; bases not matched to a gene: 5. Per germline, CDR1 KGHDR and CDR2 SFDVKD.

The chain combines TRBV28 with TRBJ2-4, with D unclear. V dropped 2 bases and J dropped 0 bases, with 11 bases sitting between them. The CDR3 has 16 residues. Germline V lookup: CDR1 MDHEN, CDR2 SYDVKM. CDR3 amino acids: CASSLQGSLAKNIQYF. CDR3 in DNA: TGTGCCAGCAGTTTACAAGGTTCGCTAGCCAAAAACATTCAGTACTTC.

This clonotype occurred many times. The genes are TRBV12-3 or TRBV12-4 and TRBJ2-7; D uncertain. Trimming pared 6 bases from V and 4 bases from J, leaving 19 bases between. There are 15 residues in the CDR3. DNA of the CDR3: TGTGCCAGCAGCTCCACCTCGACGGCTAGTTACGAGCAGTACTTC. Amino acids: CASSSTSTASYEQYF.

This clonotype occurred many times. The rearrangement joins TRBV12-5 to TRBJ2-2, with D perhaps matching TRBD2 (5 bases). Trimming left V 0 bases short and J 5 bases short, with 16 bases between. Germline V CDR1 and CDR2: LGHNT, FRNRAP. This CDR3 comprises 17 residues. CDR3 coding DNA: TGTGCTAGTGGTTTGGTCCCGGTTTGGGGAGAAACCGGGGAGCTGTTTTTT. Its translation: CASGLVPVWGETGELFF.

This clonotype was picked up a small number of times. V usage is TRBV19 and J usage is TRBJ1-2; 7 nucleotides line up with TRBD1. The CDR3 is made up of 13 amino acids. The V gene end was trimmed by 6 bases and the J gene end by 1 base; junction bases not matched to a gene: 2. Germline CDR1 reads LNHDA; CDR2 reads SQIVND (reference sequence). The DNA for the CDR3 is TGTGCCAGTAGCAGGGACAGTAACTATGGCTACACCTTC. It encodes CASSRDSNYGYTF.

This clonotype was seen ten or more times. As DNA, the CDR3 is TGTGCCAGCAGCTTAACCGGTAATGAGCAGTTCTTC. Translation gives CASSLTGNEQFF. The chain couples TRBV7-3 to TRBJ2-1, with no clear D. CDR3 length: 12 amino acids. Deletions cut 0 bases from V and 7 bases from J, with 4 bases between. CDR1 is SGHTA and CDR2 is FQGTGA in the germline V gene.

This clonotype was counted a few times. CDR3 bases: TGTGCCAGCAGTTCCACAGGGACTAGCAATCAGCCCCAGCATTTT. It specifies CASSSTGTSNQPQHF. The V gene is TRBV6-5, the J gene TRBJ1-5, with D possibly matching TRBD1 (6 bases). The CDR3 runs 15 residues. Trimming took 4 bases from V and 0 from J, leaving 10 bases between them. Germline V gene lookup returns CDR1 MNHEY and CDR2 SVGAGI.